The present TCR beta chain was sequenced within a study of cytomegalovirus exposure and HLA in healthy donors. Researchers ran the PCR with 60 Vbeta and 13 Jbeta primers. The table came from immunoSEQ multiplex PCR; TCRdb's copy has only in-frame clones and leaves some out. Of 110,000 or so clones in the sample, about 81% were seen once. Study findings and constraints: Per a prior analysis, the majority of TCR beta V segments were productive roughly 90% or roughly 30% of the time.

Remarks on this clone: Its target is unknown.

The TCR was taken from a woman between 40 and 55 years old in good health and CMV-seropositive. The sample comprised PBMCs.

The CDR3 spells CSVSPGTGFNQPQHF. The DNA for the CDR3 is TGCAGCGTTTCTCCCGGGACAGGCTTCAATCAGCCCCAGCATTTT. The chain couples TRBV29-1 to TRBJ1-5; 8 positions match TRBD1. The germline gives CDR1 SQVTM, CDR2 ANQGSEA. V shed 5 bases, J shed 3 bases, and the junction held 9 bases outside the gene matches. The CDR3 sequence is 15 residues long.